This T cell receptor (beta chain) was recovered during a study of blood T cells in healthy people across ages (dated by TCRdb to the mid-2010s). For context, the study as a whole: Template switching captured roughly one uniquely barcoded TCR beta cDNA molecule per two T cells in model experiments. Age-related changes in TCR beta repertoire diversity were measured in the study by deep sequencing normalized with unique cDNA molecular identifiers. The donors were split into four age groups: young (average 16 years), middle-aged (around 37), aged (approximately 60) and long-lived (under 90). Donors of different ages were randomly distributed across sequencing lanes to avoid experimental bias. For two donors (one aged 18 to 29 and one aged 80 or older), the study analyzed two additional independent replicas of 1 million unique cDNA reads from the same blood draw. Overall study results and their limits: Observed TCR beta diversity per million T cells fell roughly linearly with age, and a significant reduction was already apparent by age roughly 40. The CMV infection status of donors was not known, potentially confounding age-related changes in expanded clonotypes. Compared with the aged group, the long-lived group had more naive CD4+ T cells, fewer expanded clones and increased TCR diversity, suggesting age selection. Estimates of total diversity based on one million sequenced T cells were considered lower bounds and underestimates. Observed TCR beta diversity correlated strongly with the percentage of naive T cells measured by flow cytometry. Conclusive comparison of naive and antigen-experienced compartments was prevented by the profiling of bulk unsorted PBMCs.

V and J are truncated by 1 base and 4 bases respectively, leaving an intervening sequence of 13 bases. CDR1 and CDR2, looked up from the germline V gene (reference sequence), are LNHDA and SQIVND. Its CDR3 holds 15 amino acids, cysteine through phenylalanine. This entry keeps only the CDR3 DNA: 45 bases, framed from base 1. Libraries were constructed by 5' RACE. The sequencing machine was an Illumina HiSeq 2500. The second PCR ran for roughly 7 to 11 cycles and used a J-beta primer mix along with a sample-barcoded 5' primer. A unique molecular identifier was introduced onto each TCR beta cDNA molecule by a template-switch 5' adaptor carrying 12 random nucleotides. Each sample yielded at least 2.5 million CDR3-containing paired-end reads. First-strand cDNA synthesis was performed from all RNA using the Mint cDNA synthesis kit, with priming by a TRBC-specific oligonucleotide. Following uracil-DNA glycosylase treatment, a first 18-cycle PCR with universal primers M1SS and BC2_uni_R was performed on all cDNA. The original methods were these. For normalization, 1 million high-quality reads, each with a distinct molecular identifier, were randomly selected from each sample. Reads with shared molecular identifiers were discarded instead of being binned into consensus sequences. MiTCR, set to a Q25 quality threshold and the strictest error-elimination algorithm, was used for CDR3 identification, clonotype clustering and error correction. Lower-bound total TCR beta diversity was estimated with a nonparametric unseen species model using Euler transformation. TCRdb passed the public sequencing reads through fastp at Q25 and MiXCR, retaining productive beta sequences. When rows share a CDR3 protein, they turn into one entry using the most common DNA and genes. The V and J calls, along with clone size, are taken from TCRdb and not from the paper's own processing. This sample gives approximately 900,000 distinct CDR3 sequences in total; roughly 43% of them show up just once. Of the sample, 10% to 15% is held by the ten largest clones.

With respect to this clonotype: Its binding antigen is unknown. Per-base quality was not reported, and no clone a single base away is much larger than it.

Donors were 40 or so systemically healthy Caucasian individuals from Russia aged roughly 6 to 90 years. Each donor gave 9 to 10 milliliters of peripheral blood, collected into EDTA-treated Vacutainer tubes. Ficoll-Paque density-gradient centrifugation was used to isolate PBMCs, with at least 6 million per sample. Trizol reagent was used to extract total RNA from PBMCs, with at least 6 micrograms per sample. For every donor, an aliquot of PBMCs went through flow cytometry to measure the percentages of naive CD45RAhigh/CD27high T cells. Sample: blood. This sequence originates from a young man in good health. The chain couples TRBV19 to TRBJ1-2; too little of a D gene remains to name it. The DNA reads as follows: TGTGCCAGTAGTATAGGAGGTGGGATTAGCTATGGCTACACCTTC. This gives the protein CASSIGGGISYGYTF.